The source of this TCR beta chain is a study of cytomegalovirus exposure and HLA in healthy donors. A note on this clone: The target antigen is unknown.

Study-level points and caveats: Apparent HLA restriction characterized most CMV-associated TCR beta chains in a later analysis.

Researchers ran the PCR with 60 Vbeta and 13 Jbeta primers. The method was immunoSEQ multiplex PCR; TCRdb's version includes in-frame clones alone and lacks a portion of them. The table includes under 110,000 clones, 60% to 80% detected once. Specimen: PBMCs. The receptor comes from a boy aged 5-17 years in good health and CMV-seronegative.

CDR3 region: CASSSTGAGNTIYF. DNA of the CDR3: TGCGCCAGCAGCTCGACAGGGGCCGGAAACACCATATATTTT. This chain uses TRBV5-1 with TRBJ1-3; TRBD1 matches at 8 bases. Germline loops: CDR1 SGHRS, CDR2 YFSETQ. This CDR3 has 14 amino acids. Trimming removed 3 bases from V and 4 bases from J; junction bases left unmatched: 3.